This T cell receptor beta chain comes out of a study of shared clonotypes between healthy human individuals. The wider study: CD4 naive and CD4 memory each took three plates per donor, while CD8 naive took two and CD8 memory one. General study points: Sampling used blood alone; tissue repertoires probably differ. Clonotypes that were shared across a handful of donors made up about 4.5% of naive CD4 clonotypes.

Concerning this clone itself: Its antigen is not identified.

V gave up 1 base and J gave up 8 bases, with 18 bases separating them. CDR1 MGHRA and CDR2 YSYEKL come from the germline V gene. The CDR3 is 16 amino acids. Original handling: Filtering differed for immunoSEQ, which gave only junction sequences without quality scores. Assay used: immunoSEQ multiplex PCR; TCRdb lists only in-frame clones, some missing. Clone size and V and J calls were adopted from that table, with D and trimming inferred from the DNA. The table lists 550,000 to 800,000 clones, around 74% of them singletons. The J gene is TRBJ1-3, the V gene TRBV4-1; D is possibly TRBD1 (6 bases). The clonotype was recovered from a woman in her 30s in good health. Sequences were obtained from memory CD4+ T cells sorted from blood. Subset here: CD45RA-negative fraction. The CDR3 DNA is TGCGCCAGCAGCCAAGGGGGGCAATCCCCGCGTGACACCATATATTTT. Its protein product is CASSQGGQSPRDTIYF.